The 18 T cell receptor beta chains in this list originate from one sample, sequenced in a study of blood T cell repertoires in COVID-19. TCRdb keeps only in-frame clones here, not all; method: immunoSEQ multiplex PCR. Here the sample spans 170,000 or so clones, around 84% being singletons. The sample was peripheral blood. The receptor set was obtained from a man between 35 and 55 years old with active or convalescent COVID-19.

This clone was recorded a few times. The V and J genes are TRBV6-2 or TRBV6-3 and TRBJ2-2; a possible D gene is TRBD1 (6 bases). Trimming removed 2 bases at V and 0 bases at J, with 13 bases between. CDR1 is MNHEY and CDR2 is SVGEGT in the germline V gene. There are 17 residues in the CDR3. The CDR3 loop reads CASSYPYTGSNTGELFF. The CDR3 bases are TGTGCCAGCAGTTACCCCTACACAGGGTCGAACACCGGGGAGCTGTTTTTT.

A note on this clone: The germline gene is not matched at one end of the junction; a read error may be the cause. The V call is TRBV3-1 (or the pseudogene TRBV3-2), the J call TRBJ2-7; 13 bases fit TRBD2. The germline gives CDR1 LGHDT, CDR2 YNNKEL (reference sequence). The CDR3 totals 16 residues. The CDR3 is CASSRATGTSGKGTHF. In DNA, the CDR3 is TGTGCCAGCAGCCGGGCCACCGGGACTAGCGGGAAGGGGACGCACTTC.

V gene TRBV6-6 combines with J gene TRBJ1-4; TRBD1 agrees at 7 bases. Unmatched junction bases numbered 2, after V lost 5 bases and J lost 2 bases. The length of the CDR3 is 14 residues. Germline V gene lookup returns CDR1 MNHNY and CDR2 SVGAGI (reference sequence). The CDR3 is CASSPRGTNEKLFF. The CDR3 DNA reads as TGTGCCAGCAGTCCCAGGGGGACTAATGAAAAACTGTTTTTT.

The chain is built from TRBV4-2 and TRBJ2-1; D is possibly TRBD2 (7 bases). This CDR3 has 16 amino acids. V was cut by 4 bases and J by 6 bases, with 19 bases left in between. Per germline, CDR1 LGHNA and CDR2 YNFKEQ. In DNA, the CDR3 is TGTGCCAGCAGCCGAGAAATGGGGGGGGGCTTCAATGAGCAGTTCTTC. As protein: CASSREMGGGFNEQFF.

This sequence joins TRBV7-6 and TRBJ2-1; D is unresolved. CDR3 length equals 15 residues. Germline CDR1 and CDR2: SGHVS and FNYEAQ. Trimming removed 8 bases from V and 0 bases from J, with 14 bases in between. In nucleotides, the CDR3 is TGTGCCAGCTCCCAAGGAGCGAGCTCCTACAATGAGCAGTTCTTC. Amino acids: CASSQGASSYNEQFF.

This rearrangement joins TRBV30 to TRBJ1-6; 8 bases align to TRBD1. Trimming removed 0 bases from V and 6 bases from J; junction bases left unmatched: 7. The CDR3 has 16 amino acids. Germline V gene data show CDR1 as GTSNPN and CDR2 as SVGIG (reference sequence). Here the CDR3 reads CAWSVQGTGGNSPLHF. The CDR3 DNA follows: TGTGCCTGGAGTGTACAAGGGACAGGCGGTAATTCACCCCTCCACTTT. The entire variable domain, with the rest obtained from reference TRBV30 and TRBJ1-6, is as follows: SQTIHQWPATLVQPVGSPLSLECTVEGTSNPNLYWYRQAAGRGLQLLFYSVGIGQISSEVPQNLSASRPQDRQFILSSKKLLLSDSGFYLCAWSVQGTGGNSPLHFGNGTRLTVT.

The chain combines TRBV7-2 with TRBJ1-1; D is uncertain. The V end lost 5 bases, the J end lost 4 bases, and 14 bases lay between the germline ends. The CDR3 has 14 amino acids. Germline values: CDR1 SGHTA, CDR2 FQGNSA. CDR3: CASSPVGRGTEAFF. CDR3 bases: TGTGCCAGCAGCCCCGTGGGTAGAGGCACTGAAGCTTTCTTT.

The gene calls are TRBV12-3 or TRBV12-4 and TRBJ1-2; D is possibly TRBD1 (5 bases). CDR3 length equals 12 residues. The V gene lost 5 bases and the J gene lost 8 bases, with 12 bases spanning the gap. This CDR3 reads CASSVSGGGYTF. The CDR3 nucleotides are TGTGCCAGCAGTGTGAGCGGGGGAGGCTACACCTTC.

This clone was seen just once. The rearrangement links TRBV10-3 to TRBJ1-1; D call uncertain. Per the germline V gene, CDR1 is ENHRY and CDR2 is SYGVKD. This CDR3 contains 14 residues. V lost 2 bases and J 2 bases, leaving 9 bases between the germline ends. The CDR3 DNA reads TGTGCCATCAGTGAGGGAGGAACTAACACTGAAGCTTTCTTT. Translating it yields CAISEGGTNTEAFF.

This clone has just a few counts. The chain recombines TRBV6-1 with TRBJ2-2; tentative D call: TRBD2 (5 bases). The CDR3 extends over 16 amino acids. The germline V gene has CDR1 MNHNS and CDR2 SASEGT. Trimming stripped 3 bases from V and 4 bases from J, with 15 bases between. The CDR3 DNA reads TGTGCCAGCAGTGAGGGCGGCCAGGACTTCACCGGGGAGCTGTTTTTT. Translation: CASSEGGQDFTGELFF.

This rearrangement joins TRBV27 to TRBJ2-1; D unclear. This CDR3 has 14 residues. V dropped 2 bases and J dropped 6 bases, with 11 bases sitting between them. Germline lookup yields CDR1 MNHEY and CDR2 SMNVEV (reference sequence). In nucleotides, the CDR3 is TGTGCCAGCAGTTTAAACCCCGCAGGCAATGAGCAGTTCTTC. It specifies CASSLNPAGNEQFF.

CDR3 sequence: CASSLTTQETQYF. Here the CDR3 DNA reads TGTGCCAGCAGCCTTACTACCCAAGAGACCCAGTACTTC. The V gene is TRBV5-6, the J gene TRBJ2-5; D is uncertain. CDR3 length: 13 residues. The germline V gene encodes CDR1 SGHDT and CDR2 YYEEEE. V lost 4 bases to trimming and J lost 1 base, with 8 bases between them.

V and J are TRBV5-6 and TRBJ1-5; 12 nucleotides line up with TRBD1. The CDR3 has 15 residues. Per germline, CDR1 SGHDT and CDR2 YYEEEE. V was pared by 0 bases and J by 7 bases, with 2 bases of the junction left unmatched. Here the CDR3 reads CASSLGDRGHQPQHF. For the CDR3, the DNA is TGTGCCAGCAGCTTGGGGGACAGGGGGCACCAGCCCCAGCATTTT.

The chain is built from TRBV9 and TRBJ2-7, with 8 bases fitting TRBD2. Germline CDR1 reads SGDLS; CDR2 reads YYNGEE. V lost 7 bases to trimming and J lost 6 bases; unmatched junction nucleotides: 9. The CDR3 is 13 residues long. CDR3 in DNA: TGTGCCAGCCAGCGAGGACTAGCTTCCGAGCAGTACTTC. Translating gives CASQRGLASEQYF.

The V call is TRBV3-1 (or the pseudogene TRBV3-2), the J call TRBJ2-7; weak D call: TRBD1 (6 bases). The CDR3 is made up of 14 amino acids. Germline values: CDR1 LGHDT, CDR2 YNNKEL (reference sequence). Trimming stripped 4 bases from V and 2 bases from J, with 12 bases between. The CDR3 DNA follows: TGTGCCAGCAGCCCTCGACAGGCAACCTACGAGCAGTACTTC. Amino acids: CASSPRQATYEQYF.

This sequence joins TRBV12-3 or TRBV12-4 and TRBJ1-3; 9 bases are a match to TRBD1. The CDR3 is 13 amino acids. Trimming took 8 bases from V and 6 from J; bases not matched to a gene: 5. The CDR3 protein is CASRTGDINTIYF. CDR3 DNA: TGTGCCAGCCGGACAGGGGATATAAACACCATATATTTT.

V is TRBV28 and J is TRBJ2-2; 9 bases agree with TRBD1. The CDR3 runs to 14 residues. From germline, CDR1 is MDHEN and CDR2 SYDVKM. Unmatched junction bases numbered 7, after V lost 7 bases and J lost 7 bases. CDR3 sequence: CASNRQGDSGELFF. CDR3 in DNA: TGTGCCAGCAATCGACAGGGGGACAGCGGGGAGCTGTTTTTT.

This sequence joins TRBV3-1 (or the pseudogene TRBV3-2) and TRBJ2-7; 7 nucleotides match TRBD1. V lost 1 base and J lost 3; bases outside the gene matches: 3. The CDR3 has 14 residues. The germline V gene has CDR1 LGHDT and CDR2 YNNKEL (reference sequence). CDR3: CASSQADRSYEQYF. Here the CDR3 DNA reads TGTGCCAGCAGCCAAGCGGACAGGAGCTACGAGCAGTACTTC.